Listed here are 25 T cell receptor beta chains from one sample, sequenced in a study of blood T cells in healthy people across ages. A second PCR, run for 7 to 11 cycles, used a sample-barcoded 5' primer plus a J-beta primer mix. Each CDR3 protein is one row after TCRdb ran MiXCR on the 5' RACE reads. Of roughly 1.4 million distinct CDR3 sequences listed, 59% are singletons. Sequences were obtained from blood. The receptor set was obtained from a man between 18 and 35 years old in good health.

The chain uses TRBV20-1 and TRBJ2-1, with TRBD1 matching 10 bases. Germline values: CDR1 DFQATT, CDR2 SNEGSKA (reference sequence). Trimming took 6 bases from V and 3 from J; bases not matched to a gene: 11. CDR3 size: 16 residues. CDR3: CSANEPGTGVYNEQFF. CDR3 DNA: TGCAGTGCGAACGAACCGGGGACAGGGGTCTACAATGAGCAGTTCTTC.

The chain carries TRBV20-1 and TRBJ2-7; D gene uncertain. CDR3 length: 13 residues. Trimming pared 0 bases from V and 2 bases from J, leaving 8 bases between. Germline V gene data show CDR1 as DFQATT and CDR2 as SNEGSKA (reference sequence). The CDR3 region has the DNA TGCAGTGCTAGAGAGGGCGGTACCTACGAGCAGTACTTC. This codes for CSAREGGTYEQYF.

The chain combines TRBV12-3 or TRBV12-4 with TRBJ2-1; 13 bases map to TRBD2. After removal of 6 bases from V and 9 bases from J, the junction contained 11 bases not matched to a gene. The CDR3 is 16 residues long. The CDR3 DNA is TGTGCCAGCAGACTTACTAGCGGGGGGGCCCTCGGTGAGCAGTTCTTC. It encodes CASRLTSGGALGEQFF.

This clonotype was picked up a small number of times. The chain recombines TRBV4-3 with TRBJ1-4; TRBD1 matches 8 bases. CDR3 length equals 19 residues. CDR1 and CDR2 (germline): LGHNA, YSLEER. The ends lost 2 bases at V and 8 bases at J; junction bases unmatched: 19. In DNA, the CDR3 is TGCGCCAGCAGCCAAAATGTGATCCCAGGGGGCGCTCGCCCGGAAAAACTGTTTTTT. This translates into CASSQNVIPGGARPEKLFF.

The CDR3: CASSLVPRDTQYF. For the CDR3, the DNA is TGTGCCAGCAGCTTAGTTCCTCGTGATACGCAGTATTTT. The chain joins TRBV11-2 to TRBJ2-3; D uncertain. Trimming took off 1 base at V and 6 bases at J, with 8 bases between the two ends. The CDR3 is 13 residues long. Looked up from germline, CDR1 is SGHAT and CDR2 is FQNNGV. The full variable domain, completed using reference TRBV11-2 and TRBJ2-3, is EAGVAQSPRYKIIEKRQSVAFWCNPISGHATLYWYQQILGQGPKLLIQFQNNGVVDDSQLPKDRFSAERLKGVDSTLKIQPAKLEDSAVYLCASSLVPRDTQYFGPGTRLTVL.

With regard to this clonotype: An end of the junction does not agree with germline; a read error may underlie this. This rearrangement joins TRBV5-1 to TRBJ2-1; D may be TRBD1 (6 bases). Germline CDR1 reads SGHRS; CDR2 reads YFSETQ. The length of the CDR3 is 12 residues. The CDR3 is CANSLETGIPFF. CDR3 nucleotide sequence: TGCGCCAACAGCTTGGAAACAGGGATACCGTTCTTC.

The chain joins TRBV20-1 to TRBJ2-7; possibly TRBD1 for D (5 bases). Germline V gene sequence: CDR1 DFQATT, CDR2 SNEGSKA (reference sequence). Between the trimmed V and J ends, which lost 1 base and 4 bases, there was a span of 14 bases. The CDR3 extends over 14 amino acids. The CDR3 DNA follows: TGCAGTGCTAGAGCCCCAGACAGAGAATACGAGCAGTACTTC. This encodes CSARAPDREYEQYF.

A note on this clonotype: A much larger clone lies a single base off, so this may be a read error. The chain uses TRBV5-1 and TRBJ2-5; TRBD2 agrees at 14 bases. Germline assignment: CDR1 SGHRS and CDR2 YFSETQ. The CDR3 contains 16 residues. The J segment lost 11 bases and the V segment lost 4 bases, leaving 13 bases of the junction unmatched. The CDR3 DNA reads TGCGCCAGCAGCCCCCAGGGACTAGCGGGGGTCAATGAGCAGTACTTC. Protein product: CASSPQGLAGVNEQYF.

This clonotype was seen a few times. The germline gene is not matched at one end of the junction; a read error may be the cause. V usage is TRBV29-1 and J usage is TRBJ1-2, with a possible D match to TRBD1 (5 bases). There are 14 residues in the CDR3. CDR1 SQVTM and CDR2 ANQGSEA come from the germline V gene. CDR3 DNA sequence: TGCAGCGTTCAAGAGGGACGGCTGGGACATGGCTACACCTTC. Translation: CSVQEGRLGHGYTF.

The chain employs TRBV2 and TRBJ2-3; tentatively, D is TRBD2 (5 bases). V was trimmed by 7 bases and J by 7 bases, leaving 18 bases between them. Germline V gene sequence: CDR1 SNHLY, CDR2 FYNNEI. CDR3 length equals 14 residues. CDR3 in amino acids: CASTSSPPPYTQYF. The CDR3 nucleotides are TGTGCCAGCACGTCTAGCCCTCCCCCATATACGCAGTATTTT.

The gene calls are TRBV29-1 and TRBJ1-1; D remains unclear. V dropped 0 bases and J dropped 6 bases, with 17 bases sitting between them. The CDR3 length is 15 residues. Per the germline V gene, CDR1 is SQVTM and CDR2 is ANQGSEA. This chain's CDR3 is CSVEDREGRLAEAFF. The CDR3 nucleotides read TGCAGCGTTGAAGATCGGGAAGGGCGACTAGCTGAAGCTTTCTTT.

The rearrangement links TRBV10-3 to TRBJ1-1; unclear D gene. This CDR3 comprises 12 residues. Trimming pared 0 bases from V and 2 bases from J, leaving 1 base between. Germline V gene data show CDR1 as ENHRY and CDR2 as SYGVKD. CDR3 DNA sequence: TGTGCCATCAGTGAGTCAAACACTGAAGCTTTCTTT. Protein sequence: CAISESNTEAFF.

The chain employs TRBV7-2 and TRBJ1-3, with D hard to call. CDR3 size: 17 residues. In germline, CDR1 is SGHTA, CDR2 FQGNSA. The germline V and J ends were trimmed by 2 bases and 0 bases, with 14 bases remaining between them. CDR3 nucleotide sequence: TGTGCCAGCAGCTTATTTCCTGTGAGGAACTCTGGAAACACCATATATTTT. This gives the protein CASSLFPVRNSGNTIYF.

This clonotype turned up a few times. CDR3 DNA sequence: TGTGCCACCAGCAGAGATGCGAACAACTATGGCTACACCTTC. Residues: CATSRDANNYGYTF. This chain links TRBV15 with TRBJ1-2; D is undetermined. CDR3 length: 14 amino acids. Germline V gene data show CDR1 as LNHNV and CDR2 as YYDKDF (reference sequence). Deletions cut 0 bases from V and 2 bases from J, with 7 bases between.

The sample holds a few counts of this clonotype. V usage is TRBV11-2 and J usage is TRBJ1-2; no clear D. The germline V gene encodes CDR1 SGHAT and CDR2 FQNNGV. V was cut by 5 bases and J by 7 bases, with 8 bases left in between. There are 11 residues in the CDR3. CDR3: CASSPYRGYTF. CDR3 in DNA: TGTGCCAGCAGCCCCTACCGTGGCTACACCTTC.

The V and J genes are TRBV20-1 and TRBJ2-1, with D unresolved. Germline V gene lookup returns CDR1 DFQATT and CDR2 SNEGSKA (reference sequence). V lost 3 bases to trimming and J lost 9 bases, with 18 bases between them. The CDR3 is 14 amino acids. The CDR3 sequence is CSASLARFISEQFF. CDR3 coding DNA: TGCAGTGCTAGTCTGGCTCGGTTTATCAGTGAGCAGTTCTTC.

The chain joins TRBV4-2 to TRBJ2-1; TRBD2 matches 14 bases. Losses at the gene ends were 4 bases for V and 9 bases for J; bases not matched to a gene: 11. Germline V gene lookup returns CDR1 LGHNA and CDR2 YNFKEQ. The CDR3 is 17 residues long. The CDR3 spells CASSPGTSGGPFIEQFF. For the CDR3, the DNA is TGTGCCAGCAGCCCCGGGACTAGCGGGGGTCCGTTTATTGAGCAGTTCTTC.

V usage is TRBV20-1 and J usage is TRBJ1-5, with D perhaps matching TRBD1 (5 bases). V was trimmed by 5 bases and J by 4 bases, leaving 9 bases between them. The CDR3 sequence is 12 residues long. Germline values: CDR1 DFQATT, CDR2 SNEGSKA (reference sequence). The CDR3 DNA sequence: TGCAGTGCTGGGGACGGGAATCAGCCCCAGCATTTT. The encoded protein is CSAGDGNQPQHF.

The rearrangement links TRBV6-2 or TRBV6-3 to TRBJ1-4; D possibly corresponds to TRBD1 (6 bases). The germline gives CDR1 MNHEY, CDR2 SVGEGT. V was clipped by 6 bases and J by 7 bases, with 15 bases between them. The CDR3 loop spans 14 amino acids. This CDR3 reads CASRQQGGGEKLFF. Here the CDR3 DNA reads TGTGCCAGCAGACAACAGGGTGGTGGTGAAAAACTGTTTTTT.

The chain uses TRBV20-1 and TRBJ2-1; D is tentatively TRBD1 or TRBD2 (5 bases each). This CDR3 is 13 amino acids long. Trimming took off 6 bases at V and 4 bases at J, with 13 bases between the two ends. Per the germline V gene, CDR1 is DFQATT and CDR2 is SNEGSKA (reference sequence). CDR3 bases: TGCAGTGCCCTCGGGACGGTATACAATGAGCAGTTCTTC. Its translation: CSALGTVYNEQFF.

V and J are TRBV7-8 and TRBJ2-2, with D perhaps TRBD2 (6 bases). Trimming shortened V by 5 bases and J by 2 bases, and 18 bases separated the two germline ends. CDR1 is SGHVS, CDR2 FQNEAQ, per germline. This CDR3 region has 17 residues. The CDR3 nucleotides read TGTGCCAGCAGCATCATTCGAGGGCGGGGAAACACCGGGGAGCTGTTTTTT. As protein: CASSIIRGRGNTGELFF.

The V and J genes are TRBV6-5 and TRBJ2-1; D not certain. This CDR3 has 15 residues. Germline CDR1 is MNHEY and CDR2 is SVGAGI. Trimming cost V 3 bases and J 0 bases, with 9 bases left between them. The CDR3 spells CASSYGQSSYNEQFF. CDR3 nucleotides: TGTGCCAGCAGTTATGGTCAAAGCTCCTACAATGAGCAGTTCTTC.

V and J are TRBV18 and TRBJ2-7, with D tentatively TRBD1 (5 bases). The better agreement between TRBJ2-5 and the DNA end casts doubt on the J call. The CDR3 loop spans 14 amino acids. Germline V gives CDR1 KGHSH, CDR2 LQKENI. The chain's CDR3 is CASSPSGIPETQYF. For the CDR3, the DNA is TGTGCCAGCTCACCGTCAGGGATTCCAGAGACCCAGTACTTC.

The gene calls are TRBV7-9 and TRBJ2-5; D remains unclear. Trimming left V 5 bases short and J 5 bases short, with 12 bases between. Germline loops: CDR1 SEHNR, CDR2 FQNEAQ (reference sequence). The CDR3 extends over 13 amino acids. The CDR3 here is CASSPDLEETQYF. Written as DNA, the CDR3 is TGTGCCAGCAGCCCGGATCTGGAGGAGACCCAGTACTTC.

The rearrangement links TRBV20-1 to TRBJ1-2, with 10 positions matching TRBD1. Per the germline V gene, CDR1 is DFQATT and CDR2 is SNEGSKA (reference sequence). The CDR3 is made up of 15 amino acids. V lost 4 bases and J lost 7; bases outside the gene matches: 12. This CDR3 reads CSAKLLTGGNGGYTF. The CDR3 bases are TGCAGTGCTAAACTACTGACAGGGGGCAATGGTGGCTACACCTTC.